Below, 32 T cell receptor beta chains from the same sample are listed, as sequenced in a study of control samples from healthy donors and cancer patients. Repertoires were generated with immunoSEQ multiplex PCR, while TCRdb's copy carries only in-frame clones and drops some. Of 100,000 to 150,000 clones in the sample, around 92% were seen once. Sequenced material: PBMCs. These receptors came from a man of 80 years or more with head and neck cancer.

The chain couples TRBV6-5 to TRBJ1-3; D is unresolved. V lost 6 bases to trimming and J lost 2 bases, with 14 bases between them. CDR3 size: 15 residues. The germline CDR1 and CDR2 sequences are MNHEY and SVGAGI. The CDR3 DNA sequence: TGTGCCAGCAGCCGCTTGAGCGGGGCTGGAAACACCATATATTTT. As protein: CASSRLSGAGNTIYF.

This clone has just one count. The rearrangement uses TRBV12-3 or TRBV12-4 and TRBJ2-5; the match to TRBD2 covers 10 bases. The CDR3 runs to 13 residues. The ends lost 3 bases at V and 8 bases at J; junction bases unmatched: 3. The CDR3 sequence is CASSFSGGGTQYF. CDR3 DNA: TGTGCCAGCAGTTTCAGCGGGGGGGGCACCCAGTACTTC.

The chain is built from TRBV10-3 and TRBJ1-4; 9 bases fit TRBD1. Germline assignment: CDR1 ENHRY and CDR2 SYGVKD. This CDR3 has 13 residues. V was clipped by 3 bases and J by 13 bases; unmatched bases: 6. The CDR3 protein is CAISDRGQGRLFF. CDR3 in DNA: TGTGCCATCAGTGACCGCGGACAGGGGAGACTGTTTTTT.

The rearrangement links TRBV18 to TRBJ2-3; D remains ambiguous. Trimming took off 3 bases at V and 3 bases at J, with 10 bases between the two ends. There are 14 residues in the CDR3. Germline CDR1 and CDR2: KGHSH and LQKENI. In DNA form, the CDR3 reads TGTGCCAGCTCACCTACGACGAGTACAGATACGCAGTATTTT. This sequence encodes CASSPTTSTDTQYF.

This clone has a single count. The chain carries TRBV7-7 and TRBJ2-5; the D gene is possibly TRBD2 (5 bases). This CDR3 region has 15 residues. Germline assignment: CDR1 SSHAT and CDR2 FNYEAQ (reference sequence). The V end was cut by 2 bases, the J end by 7 bases, with 17 bases between. The CDR3 nucleotides read TGTGCCAGCAGCTTAAACGCGGGTGTCAAAGGGACCCAGTACTTC. Residues: CASSLNAGVKGTQYF.

The V gene is TRBV27, the J gene TRBJ2-7; 8 bases fit TRBD1. The CDR3 totals 15 residues. Germline-derived CDR1 and CDR2 are MNHEY and SMNVEV (reference sequence). Trimming removed 7 bases from V and 7 bases from J; junction bases left unmatched: 15. CDR3 coding DNA: TGTGCCAGCAACAGCGACAGGGGTGGTCTCGGGGAGCAGTACTTC. Protein product: CASNSDRGGLGEQYF.

The CDR3 DNA sequence: TGTGCCAGCAGGGACGGGACTAGCGGATACAATGAGCAGTTCTTC. This gives the protein CASRDGTSGYNEQFF. The chain links TRBV6-6 to TRBJ2-1; 11 bases map to TRBD2. V gave up 6 bases and J gave up 4 bases; unmatched junction bases: 5. The germline gives CDR1 MNHNY, CDR2 SVGAGI (reference sequence). CDR3 length equals 15 residues.

The J gene is TRBJ2-1, the V gene TRBV27, with 8 bases fitting TRBD1. Trimming at V came to 5 bases and at J to 0 bases, leaving 6 bases not matched to a gene. Germline loops: CDR1 MNHEY, CDR2 SMNVEV (reference sequence). This CDR3 spans 16 amino acids. DNA for the CDR3: TGTGCCAGCAGTCGACCGGGACAGGCCTCCTACAATGAGCAGTTCTTC. Its translation is CASSRPGQASYNEQFF.

V is TRBV4-3 and J is TRBJ2-3; tentative D call: TRBD1 (7 bases). Trimming removed 0 bases at V and 5 bases at J, with 12 bases between. Per germline, CDR1 LGHNA and CDR2 YSLEER. This CDR3 is 15 amino acids long. CDR3 loop: CASSQDPRGEDTQYF. In DNA form, the CDR3 reads TGCGCCAGCAGCCAAGATCCCAGGGGGGAAGATACGCAGTATTTT.

This rearrangement joins TRBV12-1 to TRBJ2-1; the table's D gene call, TRBD1, was not cross checked with the DNA. TRBV12-1 is a listed pseudogene. This CDR3 spans 20 amino acids. In DNA form, the CDR3 reads TGTGCCAGCAGCCCCCACAATCAAACACCCGACAGGGGGCGAAGGAATGAGCAGTTCTTC. Translating it yields CASSPHNQTPDRGRRNEQFF.

The chain employs TRBV5-4 and TRBJ2-3; D gene unclear. This CDR3 spans 15 amino acids. The germline V gene encodes CDR1 SGHNT and CDR2 YYREEE (reference sequence). Trimming stripped 0 bases from V and 0 bases from J, with 8 bases between. This chain's CDR3 is CASSLDQYSTDTQYF. CDR3 coding DNA: TGTGCCAGCAGCTTGGACCAGTATAGCACAGATACGCAGTATTTT.

CDR3 sequence reads: CASSGAAGQGNEQYF. The CDR3 DNA reads as TGTGCCAGCAGTGGGGCGGCGGGACAGGGTAACGAGCAGTACTTC. The chain employs TRBV9 and TRBJ2-7, with 9 nucleotides matching TRBD1. The V gene end was trimmed by 5 bases and the J gene end by 5 bases; junction bases not matched to a gene: 11. Per germline, CDR1 SGDLS and CDR2 YYNGEE. CDR3 length: 15 amino acids.

The chain uses TRBV5-1 and TRBJ2-7; a possible D gene is TRBD2 (5 bases). The ends were cut back, 4 bases at V and 7 bases at J, with 15 bases in the middle. Germline lookup yields CDR1 SGHRS and CDR2 YFSETQ. CDR3 size: 13 residues. Here the CDR3 reads CASSQDGPGEQYF. Here the CDR3 DNA reads TGCGCCAGCAGCCAGGACGGTCCGGGGGAGCAGTACTTC.

CDR3 region: CASTGQQNTEAFF. DNA for the CDR3: TGCGCCAGTACGGGACAGCAGAACACTGAAGCTTTCTTT. This chain joins TRBV10-1 and TRBJ1-1, with 7 bases fitting TRBD1. V was clipped by 9 bases and J by 1 base; unmatched bases: 5. The CDR3 length is 13 residues. Germline assignment: CDR1 WNHNN and CDR2 SYGVQD (reference sequence).

The chain carries TRBV5-6 and TRBJ2-7; D is uncertain. Trimming took off 4 bases at V and 3 bases at J, with 17 bases between the two ends. The CDR3 has 15 residues. Germline V gene data show CDR1 as SGHDT and CDR2 as YYEEEE. CDR3 residues: CASSPTPFNYYEQYF. DNA of the CDR3: TGTGCCAGCAGCCCAACCCCCTTTAACTACTACGAGCAGTACTTC.

J is TRBJ1-1 and V is TRBV7-8; no clear D. The CDR3 is 12 residues long. The V end was cut by 5 bases, the J end by 5 bases, with 9 bases between. Germline V gene data show CDR1 as SGHVS and CDR2 as FQNEAQ. The CDR3 reads CASSQGRTEAFF. The CDR3 region has the DNA TGTGCCAGCAGCCAAGGGCGGACTGAAGCTTTCTTT.

There are a few counts of this clone. This chain connects TRBV12-3 or TRBV12-4 to TRBJ2-7, with D perhaps matching TRBD1 (5 bases). This CDR3 is built from 13 residues. Between the trimmed V and J ends, which lost 2 bases and 2 bases, there was a span of 7 bases. CDR3 residues: CASSLRGAYEQYF. CDR3 coding DNA: TGTGCCAGCAGTTTAAGGGGTGCCTACGAGCAGTACTTC.

V is TRBV30 and J is TRBJ1-3; D ambiguous. V was shortened by 7 bases and J by 4 bases, with 11 bases between the two germline ends. The germline gives CDR1 GTSNPN, CDR2 SVGIG (reference sequence). The CDR3 extends over 12 amino acids. The CDR3, as DNA: TGTGCCTTGGAGAGTAGGGGAAACACCATATATTTT. Protein product: CALESRGNTIYF.

V usage is TRBV21-1 and J usage is TRBJ1-2. TRBV21-1 is a documented pseudogene. There are 17 residues in the CDR3. CDR3: CASSNEGEGAFYYGYTF. The CDR3 nucleotides are TGTGCCAGCAGCAATGAGGGTGAAGGGGCGTTCTACTATGGCTACACCTTC.

The CDR3 bases are TGTGCCAGCAGCCAAACACCCGGGGGGGGTGAGCAGTACTTC. Translating gives CASSQTPGGGEQYF. The chain joins TRBV3-1 (or the pseudogene TRBV3-2) to TRBJ2-5; 8 bases match TRBD2. The CDR3 totals 14 residues. V shed 2 bases, J shed 11 bases, and the junction held 10 bases outside the gene matches. Germline V gene lookup returns CDR1 LGHDT and CDR2 YNNKEL (reference sequence).

V and J are TRBV7-2 and TRBJ1-6; unclear D gene. In germline, CDR1 is SGHTA, CDR2 FQGNSA. This CDR3 spans 13 amino acids. Trimming removed 6 bases at V and 12 bases at J, with 15 bases between. The CDR3 loop is CASSRQISEPLHF. In DNA form, the CDR3 reads TGTGCCAGCAGTCGTCAGATCAGCGAACCCCTCCACTTT.

The genes are TRBV7-8 and TRBJ2-7, with D tentatively TRBD2 (5 bases). Germline CDR1 is SGHVS and CDR2 is FQNEAQ. This CDR3 spans 15 amino acids. V shed 3 bases and J shed 2 bases, with 14 bases lying between them. The CDR3 region has the DNA TGTGCCAGCAGCTTTGTTAGGGCGGGTGCCTACGAGCAGTACTTC. It yields the protein CASSFVRAGAYEQYF.

The gene calls are TRBV5-4 and TRBJ2-1; tentatively, D is TRBD1 (5 bases). CDR1 SGHNT and CDR2 YYREEE come from the germline V gene (reference sequence). CDR3 length: 15 amino acids. The germline V and J ends were trimmed by 0 bases and 4 bases, with 11 bases remaining between them. CDR3 nucleotide sequence: TGTGCCAGCAGCTTGGAACCGACAGCGTACAATGAGCAGTTCTTC. Translation: CASSLEPTAYNEQFF.

The genes are TRBV4-1 and TRBJ1-2; the D is unclear. Germline V gives CDR1 MGHRA, CDR2 YSYEKL. This CDR3 contains 14 residues. Trimming removed 7 bases from V and 4 bases from J, with 16 bases in between. This CDR3 is CASTLEDTTYGYTF. The CDR3 DNA is TGCGCCAGCACCTTGGAAGACACCACCTATGGCTACACCTTC.

This clone was counted a single time. The chain carries TRBV30 and TRBJ1-6; 12 bases are shared with TRBD1. The V and J ends lost 0 bases and 9 bases, in that order; junction bases with no gene match: 6. The CDR3 contains 16 residues. Germline CDR1 GTSNPN, CDR2 SVGIG (reference sequence). The CDR3: CAWSVRGQGAGSPLHF. The CDR3 DNA follows: TGTGCCTGGAGTGTACGGGGACAGGGGGCAGGTTCACCCCTCCACTTT.

CDR3 sequence (DNA): TGTGCCAGCAGCTCCGGGCCCGCCCGGGGGAATTCACCCCTCCACTTT. Its translation: CASSSGPARGNSPLHF. The chain links TRBV7-2 to TRBJ1-6; perhaps TRBD1 as D (5 bases). The ends were cut back, 4 bases at V and 7 bases at J, with 17 bases in the middle. The CDR3 sequence is 16 residues long. CDR1 SGHTA and CDR2 FQGNSA come from the germline V gene.

This clone appeared once. The V and J genes are TRBV5-1 and TRBJ1-4; 9 bases line up with TRBD1. V trimming: 4 bases; J trimming: 5 bases; junction bases outside the gene matches: 3. CDR1 and CDR2 from the germline V gene are SGHRS and YFSETQ. The CDR3 loop spans 14 amino acids. The CDR3 DNA follows: TGCGCCAGCAGCCCTGGACAGGGGAATGAAAAACTGTTTTTT. The encoded protein is CASSPGQGNEKLFF.

This chain connects TRBV10-3 to TRBJ2-2, with a tentative D call TRBD2 (6 bases). This CDR3 has 15 residues. Germline V lookup: CDR1 ENHRY, CDR2 SYGVKD. V lost 6 bases to trimming and J lost 0 bases, with 11 bases between them. CDR3 DNA: TGTGCCATCAGACCGGGACTCCCGAACACCGGGGAGCTGTTTTTT. Its translation is CAIRPGLPNTGELFF.

The J gene is TRBJ1-2, the V gene TRBV12-5; 8 bases align to TRBD1. CDR1 and CDR2 from the germline V gene are LGHNT and FRNRAP. Losses at the gene ends were 1 base for V and 4 bases for J; bases not matched to a gene: 5. This CDR3 contains 15 residues. CDR3 DNA: TGTGCTAGTGGTTTGGGGACAGGGAAAGGCTATGGCTACACCTTC. Its translation: CASGLGTGKGYGYTF.

The chain is built from TRBV6-5 and TRBJ1-1, with TRBD1 as a possible D gene (6 bases). The CDR3 has 14 residues. Looked up from germline, CDR1 is MNHEY and CDR2 is SVGAGI. The V and J ends lost 3 bases and 3 bases respectively, with 11 bases between them. CDR3 coding DNA: TGTGCCAGCAGTTATCGATCAGGGGACACTGAAGCTTTCTTT. This translates into CASSYRSGDTEAFF.

The chain combines TRBV18 with TRBJ2-5, with 7 bases aligning to TRBD2. Germline loops: CDR1 KGHSH, CDR2 LQKENI. The CDR3 is 13 amino acids. With V trimmed by 8 bases and J by 5 bases, 8 bases remained unmatched. The CDR3 spells CASLGEGGETQYF. In DNA form, the CDR3 reads TGTGCCAGCCTCGGGGAGGGAGGCGAGACCCAGTACTTC.

In this sample, this clone turned up once. V and J are TRBV7-9 and TRBJ2-3, with TRBD2 matching 7 bases. Germline V CDR1 and CDR2: SEHNR, FQNEAQ (reference sequence). J gave up 0 bases and V 3 bases, and 9 bases lay outside the gene matches. The CDR3 has 17 residues. The CDR3 nucleotides read TGTGCCAGCAGCTTTGAGTTGGGGGGGACTAGCACAGATACGCAGTATTTT. Protein product: CASSFELGGTSTDTQYF.